The 25 T cell receptor beta chains given below trace back to one sample, sequenced in a study of T-cell reconstitution after alpha-beta-depleted transplantation in children. Preparation of the TCRbeta library was carried out with unique molecular identifiers. TCRdb redid the calling of the PCR reads with MiXCR, one entry per CDR3 protein. The table lists 150,000 to 200,000 distinct CDR3 sequences, more than 6.5% of them singletons. The specimen comprised PBMCs from the stem cell graft donor, sampled from the stem cell graft. The receptors shown here come from a human donor who donated a stem cell graft to a child with Wiskott-Aldrich syndrome.

This clonotype has at least ten counts. The chain couples TRBV7-2 to TRBJ1-4; possible D gene TRBD1, 6 bases. The CDR3 consists of 14 residues. V was clipped by 5 bases and J by 2 bases, with 9 bases between them. Germline CDR1 SGHTA, CDR2 FQGNSA. The CDR3 spells CASSRTVTNEKLFF. The CDR3 bases are TGTGCCAGCAGCAGGACAGTTACTAATGAAAAACTGTTTTTT. Full variable domain (outside the CDR3, taken from reference TRBV7-2 and TRBJ1-4): GAGVSQSPSNKVTEKGKDVELRCDPISGHTALYWYRQSLGQGLEFLIYFQGNSAPDKSGLPSDRFSAERTGGSVSTLTIQRTQQEDSAVYLCASSRTVTNEKLFFGSGTQLSVL.

This clonotype has at least ten counts. The chain joins TRBV15 to TRBJ2-1, with TRBD2 matching over 7 bases. The CDR3 length is 15 residues. Trimming took 1 base from V and 5 from J; bases not matched to a gene: 5. Germline CDR1 is LNHNV and CDR2 is YYDKDF (reference sequence). CDR3 region: CATSRVGGNNNEQFF. In nucleotides, the CDR3 is TGTGCCACCAGCAGAGTGGGAGGGAACAACAATGAGCAGTTCTTC.

This clonotype was found many times. The rearrangement uses TRBV7-9 and TRBJ2-5; 7 bases are a match to TRBD2. The CDR3 extends over 12 amino acids. Germline CDR1 is SEHNR and CDR2 is FQNEAQ (reference sequence). Germline trimming cut 6 bases from V and 5 bases from J; bases unmatched to any gene: 3. The CDR3: CASSWTSETQYF. The CDR3, as DNA: TGTGCCAGCAGTTGGACTAGTGAGACCCAGTACTTC.

The chain combines TRBV2 with TRBJ1-5; D is unclear. V was pared by 4 bases and J by 4 bases, with 14 bases between. The CDR3 contains 15 residues. CDR1 SNHLY and CDR2 FYNNEI come from the germline V gene. In nucleotides, the CDR3 is TGTGCCAGCAGTGCAAACAGTGGGCAAAATCAGCCCCAGCATTTT. Amino acid sequence: CASSANSGQNQPQHF.

This chain connects TRBV29-1 to TRBJ2-1, with unresolved D. Per germline, CDR1 SQVTM and CDR2 ANQGSEA. The CDR3 has 15 residues. V gave up 3 bases and J gave up 3 bases, with 15 bases separating them. The DNA for the CDR3 is TGCAGCGTTGAGGGTAGCTCTATGCTCTACAATGAGCAGTTCTTC. It is translated as CSVEGSSMLYNEQFF.

This clonotype was observed a few times. This chain joins TRBV5-1 and TRBJ2-3, with 10 positions matching TRBD2. This CDR3 is built from 15 residues. Losses at the gene ends were 5 bases for V and 1 base for J; bases not matched to a gene: 4. The germline V gene has CDR1 SGHRS and CDR2 YFSETQ. CDR3 coding DNA: TGCGCCAGCAGAACTAGCGGGGCCGGCACAGATACGCAGTATTTT. It codes for CASRTSGAGTDTQYF.

This clonotype was counted ten times or more. The chain is built from TRBV24-1 and TRBJ2-6, with unresolved D. The V gene's germline CDR1 is KGHDR and CDR2 SFDVKD. V gave up 7 bases and J gave up 0 bases, with 12 bases separating them. The CDR3 has 16 residues. The chain's CDR3 is CATSETPNSGANVLTF. CDR3 nucleotide sequence: TGTGCCACCAGCGAGACACCAAACTCTGGGGCCAACGTCCTGACTTTC.

This clonotype was picked up many times. The chain is built from TRBV5-1 and TRBJ2-7, with D unresolved. The length of the CDR3 is 14 residues. Trimming took off 1 base at V and 0 bases at J, with 8 bases between the two ends. CDR1 SGHRS and CDR2 YFSETQ come from the germline V gene. The CDR3 sequence: CASSLSGTSYEQYF. The CDR3, as DNA: TGCGCCAGCAGCTTGTCCGGCACCTCCTACGAGCAGTACTTC.

V usage is TRBV30 and J usage is TRBJ2-7; D gene unclear. Trimming stripped 5 bases from V and 10 bases from J, with 18 bases between. Germline loops: CDR1 GTSNPN, CDR2 SVGIG (reference sequence). The CDR3 sequence is 12 residues long. In DNA, the CDR3 is TGTGCCTGGCTTACGATCGGACGGATACAGTACTTC. Its translation: CAWLTIGRIQYF.

This clonotype was observed many times. The rearrangement joins TRBV27 to TRBJ2-1; unclear D gene. The V end was cut by 7 bases, the J end by 4 bases, with 17 bases between. This CDR3 is built from 15 residues. In germline, CDR1 is MNHEY, CDR2 SMNVEV (reference sequence). The CDR3, as DNA: TGTGCCAGCACTCCTGGCGTTTGGCTATACAATGAGCAGTTCTTC. Its translation: CASTPGVWLYNEQFF.

The chain carries TRBV5-1 and TRBJ2-7; D is unresolved. Germline V lookup: CDR1 SGHRS, CDR2 YFSETQ. The CDR3 has 13 amino acids. The V end was cut by 1 base, the J end by 7 bases, with 12 bases between. The CDR3 spells CASSLIPAAEQYF. CDR3 in DNA: TGCGCCAGCAGCTTGATCCCGGCCGCGGAGCAGTACTTC.

This clonotype has a handful of counts. The rearrangement joins TRBV5-1 to TRBJ2-2; no clear D. V was pared by 4 bases and J by 0 bases, with 7 bases between. Per germline, CDR1 SGHRS and CDR2 YFSETQ. The CDR3 contains 14 residues. CDR3 coding DNA: TGCGCCAGCAGCATCCAGACGAACACCGGGGAGCTGTTTTTT. This codes for CASSIQTNTGELFF.

This clonotype was seen ten or more times. This chain joins TRBV20-1 and TRBJ1-4; D is ambiguous. V was pared by 3 bases and J by 4 bases, with 9 bases between. Germline V gene lookup returns CDR1 DFQATT and CDR2 SNEGSKA (reference sequence). The CDR3 is 13 residues long. Here the CDR3 reads CSASWQFNEKLFF. Written as DNA, the CDR3 is TGCAGTGCTAGTTGGCAGTTTAATGAAAAACTGTTTTTT.

This clonotype was picked up many times. The chain couples TRBV5-1 to TRBJ2-5; D gene ambiguous. Germline CDR1 SGHRS, CDR2 YFSETQ. The ends were cut back, 2 bases at V and 5 bases at J, with 7 bases in the middle. The CDR3 spans 12 residues. CDR3 sequence reads: CASSLQRETQYF. CDR3 sequence (DNA): TGCGCCAGCAGCTTACAACGGGAGACCCAGTACTTC.

The gene calls are TRBV25-1 and TRBJ2-1; D gene uncertain. The CDR3 has 16 residues. Germline V lookup: CDR1 MGHDK, CDR2 SYGVNS. Trimming took 2 bases from V and 1 from J, leaving 12 bases between them. For the CDR3, the DNA is TGTGCCAGCAGTGAACTAGTAACTGATTCCTACAATGAGCAGTTCTTC. This translates into CASSELVTDSYNEQFF.

This clonotype was counted many times. The rearrangement uses TRBV12-3 or TRBV12-4 and TRBJ1-2; maybe TRBD1 (5 bases). The CDR3 has 14 residues. V shed 4 bases and J shed 3 bases, with 12 bases lying between them. In DNA form, the CDR3 reads TGTGCCAGCAGTTCCTCAGCGGGGGACTATGGCTACACCTTC. This codes for CASSSSAGDYGYTF.

There are many counts of this clonotype. Relative to the germline gene, one junction end is altered; a read error may explain this. This chain connects TRBV11-2 to TRBJ2-2, with D possibly matching TRBD1 (6 bases). Germline CDR1 and CDR2: SGHAT and FQNNGV. The CDR3 has 14 residues. The CDR3 DNA reads as TGTGCCAGCAGTTTAGCAGGGGCGACCGGGGAGCTGTTTTTT. Encoded protein: CASSLAGATGELFF.

This clonotype came up many times. The chain is built from TRBV24-1 and TRBJ2-1; weak D call: TRBD2 (5 bases). Per germline, CDR1 KGHDR and CDR2 SFDVKD. Deletions cut 2 bases from V and 2 bases from J, with 12 bases between. The CDR3 is made up of 16 amino acids. The CDR3 region is CATSDSQRVPYNEQFF. CDR3 nucleotide sequence: TGTGCCACCAGTGATTCCCAGAGGGTTCCCTACAATGAGCAGTTCTTC.

Only a few counts were recorded for this clonotype. This chain links TRBV20-1 with TRBJ2-1, with D perhaps matching TRBD1 or TRBD2 (5 bases each). The CDR3 is made up of 13 amino acids. Germline CDR1 and CDR2: DFQATT and SNEGSKA (reference sequence). The V end was cut by 5 bases, the J end by 3 bases, with 11 bases between. The CDR3 DNA reads TGCAGTGCTGGGGGTAAGGTCTACAATGAGCAGTTCTTC. Its translation is CSAGGKVYNEQFF.

This clonotype was seen repeatedly, ten times or more. V is TRBV2 and J is TRBJ2-6; D is unresolved. CDR1 is SNHLY, CDR2 FYNNEI, per germline. The CDR3 totals 13 residues. Trimming shortened V by 7 bases and J by 1 base, and 5 bases separated the two germline ends. The CDR3 protein is CASTTSGANVLTF. The DNA of the CDR3 is TGTGCCAGCACCACTTCTGGGGCCAACGTCCTGACTTTC.

This clonotype turned up a few times. The chain carries TRBV28 and TRBJ1-5; D remains unclear. Germline V gene sequence: CDR1 MDHEN, CDR2 SYDVKM. Deletions cut 8 bases from V and 7 bases from J, with 15 bases between. The CDR3 length is 13 residues. The CDR3 spells CASHPGFRQPQHF. The CDR3 coding sequence is TGTGCCAGCCATCCGGGCTTCCGACAGCCCCAGCATTTT.

This clonotype has ten or more counts. V usage is TRBV4-1 and J usage is TRBJ1-2, with a tentative D call TRBD1 (5 bases). The length of the CDR3 is 16 residues. Germline V lookup: CDR1 MGHRA, CDR2 YSYEKL. V lost 0 bases, J lost 4 bases, and 15 bases lay in between. The CDR3 nucleotides read TGCGCCAGCAGCCAAGATATAGCAGGGAAGGCCTATGGCTACACCTTC. It codes for CASSQDIAGKAYGYTF.

This clonotype was recorded many times. The chain has TRBV20-1 and TRBJ2-3, with TRBD2 matching over 11 bases. The V segment lost 4 bases and the J segment 3 bases; nucleotides outside the gene matches: 9. In germline, CDR1 is DFQATT, CDR2 SNEGSKA (reference sequence). The CDR3 loop spans 16 amino acids. The DNA of the CDR3 is TGCAGTGCTAACCCCTTTACTAGCGGGAGTACAGATACGCAGTATTTT. This encodes CSANPFTSGSTDTQYF.

This clonotype was found a few times. This chain links TRBV29-1 with TRBJ2-7; D gene unclear. The CDR3 has 12 amino acids. V lost 6 bases and J 0 bases, leaving 9 bases between the germline ends. Germline V gives CDR1 SQVTM, CDR2 ANQGSEA. CDR3 region: CSVARSSYEQYF. In nucleotides, the CDR3 is TGCAGCGTGGCCAGGAGCTCCTACGAGCAGTACTTC.

The table lists this clonotype with many counts. V usage is TRBV15 and J usage is TRBJ2-3; TRBD2 agrees at 7 bases. V trimming: 5 bases; J trimming: 7 bases; junction bases outside the gene matches: 12. This CDR3 region has 15 residues. CDR1 and CDR2 from the germline V gene are LNHNV and YYDKDF (reference sequence). CDR3: CATSLIGRTGNTQYF. For the CDR3, the DNA is TGTGCCACCAGCTTGATCGGGAGGACCGGGAATACGCAGTATTTT.